This T cell receptor beta chain was profiled in a study of cytomegalovirus exposure and HLA in healthy donors. This PCR relied on a set of 60 Vbeta primers and 13 Jbeta primers. Method: immunoSEQ multiplex PCR; TCRdb's copy keeps in-frame clones and lacks some. The table includes 110,000 to 150,000 clones, roughly 80% detected once. Sequenced material: PBMCs. The receptor was isolated from a woman between 45 and 65 years old in good health and CMV-seropositive.

CDR3 coding DNA: TGTGCCAGCAGCCAGGGGGACAGACCCTACAATGAGCAGTTCTTC. It yields the protein CASSQGDRPYNEQFF. This chain joins TRBV4-2 and TRBJ2-1; 7 bases map to TRBD1. The CDR3 contains 15 residues. The germline CDR1 and CDR2 sequences are LGHNA and YNFKEQ. With 3 bases clipped from V and 2 bases from J, the junction kept 4 bases outside the gene matches.